This TCR beta chain appears in the sequencing data of a study of sequential checkpoint blockade in melanoma. Overall study: Patients were randomized 1:1 to nivolumab-then-ipilimumab or ipilimumab-then-nivolumab first-line. Both treatment sequences were followed by maintenance nivolumab.

Using immunoSEQ multiplex PCR, the repertoire was profiled, and TCRdb retains in-frame clones only, with some absent. This table holds about 29,000 clones, 60% to 80% found once. As to treatment: randomized to nivolumab then ipilimumab (arm A) or the reverse (arm B). Sorted cells were live CD3+CD8+, lacking CD19 and CD56, from PBMCs. Trimming took 2 bases from V and 3 from J, leaving 16 bases between them. The V gene's germline CDR1 is SEHNR and CDR2 FQNEAQ (reference sequence). The CDR3 covers 16 residues. This sequence was found in a human donor with melanoma. The starting material was CD8+ T cells sorted from blood (inferred from file names), obtained from a patient given nivolumab and ipilimumab in sequence. The J gene is TRBJ1-2, the V gene TRBV7-9; D may be TRBD1 (6 bases). In DNA form, the CDR3 reads TGTGCCAGCAGCTTATCACGGACAGCGCTCGACTATGGCTACACCTTC. Protein sequence: CASSLSRTALDYGYTF. Full variable domain (remainder filled in from reference TRBV7-9 and TRBJ1-2): DTGVSQNPRHKITKRGQNVTFRCDPISEHNRLYWYRQTLGQGPEFLTYFQNEAQLEKSRLLSDRFSAERPKGSFSTLEIQRTEQGDSAMYLCASSLSRTALDYGYTFGSGTRLTVV.